One T cell receptor beta chain is described in this entry. CDR3 length: 16 residues. The germline gives CDR1 MNHEY, CDR2 SVGEGT. V was cut by 2 bases and J by 1 base, with 14 bases left in between. Original processing notes: Quantification of nucleated cells was approximated via reference gene primer amplification. Profiled with immunoSEQ multiplex PCR; TCRdb holds only in-frame clones, not every one. D and trimming were read from the DNA, whereas the V and J calls and clone size are those reported in that table. In the table there are about 80,000 clones, roughly 80% of which are singletons. This specimen belongs to a study of blood T cell repertoires in COVID-19. Across the study: COVID-19 samples collected from the United States, Italy and Spain covered acute and convalescent phases. PBMCs, B-cell-depleted T cells, or T cells provided the cDNA or gDNA that made up the material.

This chain joins TRBV6-2 or TRBV6-3 and TRBJ1-1; maybe TRBD1 (5 bases). Material for sequencing was peripheral blood. This TCR came from a woman of 80 years or more with acute or convalescent COVID-19. The CDR3 sequence is CASSYVSGKENTEAFF. As DNA, the CDR3 is TGTGCCAGCAGTTACGTCTCAGGGAAGGAGAACACTGAAGCTTTCTTT.